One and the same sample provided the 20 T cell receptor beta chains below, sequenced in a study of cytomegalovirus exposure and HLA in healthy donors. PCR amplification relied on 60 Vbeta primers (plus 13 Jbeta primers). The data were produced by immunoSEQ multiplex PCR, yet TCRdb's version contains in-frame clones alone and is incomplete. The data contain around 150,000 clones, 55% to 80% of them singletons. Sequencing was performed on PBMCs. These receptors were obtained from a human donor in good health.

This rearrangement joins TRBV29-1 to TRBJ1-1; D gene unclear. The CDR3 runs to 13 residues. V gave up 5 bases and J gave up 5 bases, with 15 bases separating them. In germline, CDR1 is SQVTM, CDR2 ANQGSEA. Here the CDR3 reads CSVQFWAGTEAFF. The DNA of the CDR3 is TGCAGCGTTCAGTTTTGGGCCGGTACTGAAGCTTTCTTT.

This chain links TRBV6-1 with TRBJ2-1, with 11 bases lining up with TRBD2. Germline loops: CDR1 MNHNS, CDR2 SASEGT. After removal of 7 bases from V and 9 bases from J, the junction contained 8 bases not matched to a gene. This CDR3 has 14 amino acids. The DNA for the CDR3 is TGTGCCAGCACGCGACTAGCGGGAATGGTTGAGCAGTTCTTC. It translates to CASTRLAGMVEQFF.

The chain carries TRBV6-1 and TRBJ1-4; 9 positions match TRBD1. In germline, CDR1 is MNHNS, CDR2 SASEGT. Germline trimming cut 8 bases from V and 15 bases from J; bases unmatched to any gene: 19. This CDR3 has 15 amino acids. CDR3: CASGDRVGGNERMFF. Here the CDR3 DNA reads TGTGCCAGCGGGGACAGGGTGGGTGGCAATGAAAGGATGTTTTTT.

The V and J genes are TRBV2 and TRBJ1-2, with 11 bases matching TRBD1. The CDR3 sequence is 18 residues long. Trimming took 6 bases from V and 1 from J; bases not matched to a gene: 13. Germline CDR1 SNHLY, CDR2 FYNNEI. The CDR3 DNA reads TGTGCCAGCAGGGCGGGGGACAGGGGGACTTTGGGTAACTATGGCTACACCTTC. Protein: CASRAGDRGTLGNYGYTF.

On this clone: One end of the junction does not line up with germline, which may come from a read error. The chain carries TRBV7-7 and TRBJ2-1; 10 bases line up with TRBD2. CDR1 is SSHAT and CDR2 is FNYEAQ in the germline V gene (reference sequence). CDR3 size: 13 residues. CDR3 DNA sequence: TGTGCTAGCAGCGGGGGGGCGGGAAATGAGCAGTTCTTC. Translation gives CASSGGAGNEQFF.

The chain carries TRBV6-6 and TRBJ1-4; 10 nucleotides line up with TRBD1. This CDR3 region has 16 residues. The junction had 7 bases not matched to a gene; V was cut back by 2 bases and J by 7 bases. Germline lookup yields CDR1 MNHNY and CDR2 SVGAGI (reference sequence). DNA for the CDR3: TGTGCCAGCAGTTACAAGGTGACAGGGGGCGGTGAAAAACTGTTTTTT. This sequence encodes CASSYKVTGGGEKLFF.

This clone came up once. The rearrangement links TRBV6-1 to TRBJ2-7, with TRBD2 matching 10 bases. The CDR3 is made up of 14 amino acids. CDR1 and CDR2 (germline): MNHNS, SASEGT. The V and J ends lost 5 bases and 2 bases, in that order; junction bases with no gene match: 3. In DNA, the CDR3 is TGTGCCAGCAGTTGGACTAGCGGAACCTACGAGCAGTACTTC. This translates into CASSWTSGTYEQYF.

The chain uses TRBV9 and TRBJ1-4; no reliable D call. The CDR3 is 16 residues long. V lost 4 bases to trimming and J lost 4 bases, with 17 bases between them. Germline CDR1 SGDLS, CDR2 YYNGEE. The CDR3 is CASSSTPLGSNEKLFF. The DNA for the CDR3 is TGTGCCAGCAGCAGTACCCCTCTAGGGAGTAATGAAAAACTGTTTTTT.

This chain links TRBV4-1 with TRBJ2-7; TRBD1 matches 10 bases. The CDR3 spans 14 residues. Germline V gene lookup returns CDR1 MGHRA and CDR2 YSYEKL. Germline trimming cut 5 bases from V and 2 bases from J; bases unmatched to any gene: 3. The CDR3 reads CASSYGQGAYEQYF. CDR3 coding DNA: TGCGCCAGCAGCTACGGACAGGGGGCCTACGAGCAGTACTTC.

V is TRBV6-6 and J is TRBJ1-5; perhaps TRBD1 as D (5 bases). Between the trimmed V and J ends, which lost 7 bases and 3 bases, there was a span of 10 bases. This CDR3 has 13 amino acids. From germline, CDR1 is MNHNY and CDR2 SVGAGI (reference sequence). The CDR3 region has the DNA TGTGCCAGCAATTCAGGGCCCAATCAGCCCCAGCATTTT. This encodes CASNSGPNQPQHF.

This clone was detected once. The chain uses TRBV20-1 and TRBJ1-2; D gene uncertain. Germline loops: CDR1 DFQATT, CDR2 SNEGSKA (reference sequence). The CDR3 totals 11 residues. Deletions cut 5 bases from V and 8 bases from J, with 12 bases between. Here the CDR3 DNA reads TGCAGTGCTCCACTCCCGCCCGGCTACACCTTC. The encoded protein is CSAPLPPGYTF.

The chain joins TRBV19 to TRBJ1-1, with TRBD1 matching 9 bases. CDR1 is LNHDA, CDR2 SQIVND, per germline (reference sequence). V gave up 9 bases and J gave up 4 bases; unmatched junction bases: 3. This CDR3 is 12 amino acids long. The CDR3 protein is CASWTGATEAFF. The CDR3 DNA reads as TGTGCCAGCTGGACAGGGGCCACTGAAGCTTTCTTT.

The CDR3 nucleotides read TGTGCCAGCAGTCACGGACAGGGCGGGGGAGAGACCCAGTACTTC. This gives the protein CASSHGQGGGETQYF. The chain joins TRBV6-1 to TRBJ2-5; perhaps TRBD1 as D (8 bases). Trimming left V 5 bases short and J 4 bases short, with 17 bases between. The length of the CDR3 is 15 residues. Germline lookup yields CDR1 MNHNS and CDR2 SASEGT.

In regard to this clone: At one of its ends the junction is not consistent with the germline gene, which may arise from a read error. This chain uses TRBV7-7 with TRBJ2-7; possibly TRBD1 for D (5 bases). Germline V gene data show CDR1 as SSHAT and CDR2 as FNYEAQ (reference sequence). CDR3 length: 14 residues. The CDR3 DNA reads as TGTGCTAGCAGCTTCGACAGTACCTCCTACGAGCAGTACTTC. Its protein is CASSFDSTSYEQYF.

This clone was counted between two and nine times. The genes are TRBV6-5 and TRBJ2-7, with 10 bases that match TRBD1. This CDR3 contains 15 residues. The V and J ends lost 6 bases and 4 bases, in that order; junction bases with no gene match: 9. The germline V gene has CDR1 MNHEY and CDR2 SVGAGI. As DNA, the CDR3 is TGTGCCAGCAGCCGGGACAGGGGTGGCCTATACGAGCAGTACTTC. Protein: CASSRDRGGLYEQYF.

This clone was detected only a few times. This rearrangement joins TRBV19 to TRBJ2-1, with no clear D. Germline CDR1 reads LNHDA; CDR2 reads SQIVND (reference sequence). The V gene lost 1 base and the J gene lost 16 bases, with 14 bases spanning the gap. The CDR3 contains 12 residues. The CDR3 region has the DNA TGTGCCAGTAGTATAGGACTCGGCGTGGTTTTCTTC. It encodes CASSIGLGVVFF.

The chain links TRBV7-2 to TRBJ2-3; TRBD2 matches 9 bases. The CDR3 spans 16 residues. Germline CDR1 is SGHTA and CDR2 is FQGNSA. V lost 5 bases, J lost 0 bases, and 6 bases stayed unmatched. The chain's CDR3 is CASSGDSGGSTDTQYF. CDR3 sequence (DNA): TGTGCCAGCAGCGGGGATAGCGGGGGTAGCACAGATACGCAGTATTTT.

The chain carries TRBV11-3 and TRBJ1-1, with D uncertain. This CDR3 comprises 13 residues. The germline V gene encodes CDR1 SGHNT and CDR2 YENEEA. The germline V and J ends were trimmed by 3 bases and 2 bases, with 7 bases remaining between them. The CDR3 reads CASSFEGNTEAFF. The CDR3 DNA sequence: TGTGCCAGCAGCTTTGAGGGCAACACTGAAGCTTTCTTT.

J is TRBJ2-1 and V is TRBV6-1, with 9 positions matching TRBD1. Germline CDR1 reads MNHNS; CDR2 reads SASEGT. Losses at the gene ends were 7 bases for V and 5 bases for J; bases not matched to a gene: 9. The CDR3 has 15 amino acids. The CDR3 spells CASIIGTGWDNEQFF. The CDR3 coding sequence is TGTGCCAGCATTATTGGGACAGGGTGGGACAATGAGCAGTTCTTC.

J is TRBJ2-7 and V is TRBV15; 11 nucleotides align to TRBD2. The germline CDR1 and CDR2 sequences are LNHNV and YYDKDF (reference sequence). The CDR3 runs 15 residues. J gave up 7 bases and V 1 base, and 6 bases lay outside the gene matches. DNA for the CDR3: TGTGCCACCAGCAGAGCTCCTAGCGGGAGGTTTGAGCAGTACTTC. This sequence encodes CATSRAPSGRFEQYF.